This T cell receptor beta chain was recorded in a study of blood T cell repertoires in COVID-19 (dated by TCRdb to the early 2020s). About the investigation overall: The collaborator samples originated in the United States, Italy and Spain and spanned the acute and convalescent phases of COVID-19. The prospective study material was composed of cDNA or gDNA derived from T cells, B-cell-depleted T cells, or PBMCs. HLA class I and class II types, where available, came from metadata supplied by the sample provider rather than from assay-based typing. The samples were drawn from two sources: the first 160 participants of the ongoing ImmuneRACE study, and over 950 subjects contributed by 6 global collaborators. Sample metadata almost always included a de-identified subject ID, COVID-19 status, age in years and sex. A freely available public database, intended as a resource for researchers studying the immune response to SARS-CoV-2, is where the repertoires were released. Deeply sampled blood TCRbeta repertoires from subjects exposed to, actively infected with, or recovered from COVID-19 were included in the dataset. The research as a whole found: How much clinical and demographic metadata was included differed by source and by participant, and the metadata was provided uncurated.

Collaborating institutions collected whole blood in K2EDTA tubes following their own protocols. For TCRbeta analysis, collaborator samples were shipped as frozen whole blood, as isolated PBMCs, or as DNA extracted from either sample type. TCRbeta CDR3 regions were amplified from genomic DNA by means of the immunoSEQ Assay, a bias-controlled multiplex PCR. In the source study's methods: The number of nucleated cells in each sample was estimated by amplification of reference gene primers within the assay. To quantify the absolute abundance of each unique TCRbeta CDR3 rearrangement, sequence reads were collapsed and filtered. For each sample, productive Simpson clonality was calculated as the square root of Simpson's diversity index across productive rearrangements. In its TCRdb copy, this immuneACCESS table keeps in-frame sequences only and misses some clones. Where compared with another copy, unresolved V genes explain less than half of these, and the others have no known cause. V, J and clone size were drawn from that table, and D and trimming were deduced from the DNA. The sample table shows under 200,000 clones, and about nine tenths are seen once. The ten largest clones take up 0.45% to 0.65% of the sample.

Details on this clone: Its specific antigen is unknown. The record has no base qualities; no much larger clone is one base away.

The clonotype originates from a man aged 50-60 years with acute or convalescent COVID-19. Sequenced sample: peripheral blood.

The CDR3: CASSSGTSSNEQFF. The nucleotide sequence reads TGTGCCAGCAGCTCCGGGACTAGTTCCAATGAGCAGTTCTTC. The rearrangement combines TRBV7-6 with TRBJ2-1, with 8 bases in between that match TRBD2. From its cysteine to its phenylalanine, the CDR3 spans 14 amino acids. Only the CDR3 portion is preserved as DNA: 42 bases, with reading frame beginning at the first base. Looking up the germline V gene yields CDR1 SGHVS and CDR2 FNYEAQ. V is cut back by 4 bases and J by 6 bases, with 5 bases in the junction unmatched.